One sample yielded the 29 T cell receptor beta chains listed below, sequenced in a study of Ad26.COV2.S vaccination and SARS-CoV-2 variants. Described treatment: some 20 received Ad26.COV2.S at low or high dose, single or two shots; several received placebo; per-sample allocation not given. After the first vaccine or placebo injection, samples were drawn on day 63. The table came from immunoSEQ multiplex PCR; TCRdb's copy has only in-frame clones and leaves some out. The table has some 250,000 clones, 70% to 90% seen once. The specimen comprised peripheral blood, sampled in a trial of Ad26.COV2.S vaccine versus placebo. Receptor source: a person between 18 and 60 years old who received the Ad26.COV2.S COVID-19 vaccine or a placebo.

This chain connects TRBV6-2 or TRBV6-3 to TRBJ2-5; a weak D match, TRBD1 (5 bases). The CDR3 is 14 amino acids. Germline CDR1 is MNHEY and CDR2 is SVGEGT. V lost 0 bases, J lost 5 bases, and 10 bases lay in between. The CDR3 protein is CASSYSPGLETQYF. The CDR3 region has the DNA TGTGCCAGCAGTTACTCGCCAGGGTTGGAGACCCAGTACTTC.

The rearrangement uses TRBV9 and TRBJ2-3; 9 bases match TRBD2. V was clipped by 4 bases and J by 7 bases; unmatched bases: 13. This CDR3 is 16 amino acids long. Germline V gene lookup returns CDR1 SGDLS and CDR2 YYNGEE. The CDR3: CASSIWPGGGANTQYF. The CDR3, as DNA: TGTGCCAGCAGCATTTGGCCGGGCGGGGGGGCAAATACGCAGTATTTT. Complete variable domain (other parts from reference TRBV9 and TRBJ2-3): DSGVTQTPKHLITATGQRVTLRCSPRSGDLSVYWYQQSLDQGLQFLIQYYNGEERAKGNILERFSAQQFPDLHSELNLSSLELGDSALYFCASSIWPGGGANTQYFGPGTRLTVL.

The chain combines TRBV6-6 with TRBJ2-7, with D perhaps matching TRBD1 (6 bases). The CDR3 has 12 amino acids. V was shortened by 10 bases and J by 0 bases, with 10 bases between the two germline ends. The germline V gene has CDR1 MNHNY and CDR2 SVGAGI (reference sequence). CDR3 loop: CATRQVSYEQYF. In DNA form, the CDR3 reads TGTGCCACCCGACAGGTCTCCTACGAGCAGTACTTC.

The chain joins TRBV4-1 to TRBJ2-3; D uncertain. The CDR3 is 16 amino acids. The germline gives CDR1 MGHRA, CDR2 YSYEKL. Trimming left V 4 bases short and J 0 bases short, with 14 bases between. CDR3 in DNA: TGCGCCAGCAGCCCCTATGTTTCTCCTAGCACAGATACGCAGTATTTT. Translating gives CASSPYVSPSTDTQYF.

The V and J genes are TRBV7-9 and TRBJ1-2, with TRBD1 matching over 9 bases. This CDR3 contains 13 residues. J was trimmed by 7 bases and V by 5 bases; bases with no gene match: 5. Germline CDR1 reads SEHNR; CDR2 reads FQNEAQ (reference sequence). DNA for the CDR3: TGTGCCAGCAGCGGGGACAGGGCTCTTGGCTACACCTTC. Translating gives CASSGDRALGYTF.

The chain combines TRBV6-2 or TRBV6-3 with TRBJ2-7; 10 bases map to TRBD1. CDR3 length equals 13 residues. The V gene's germline CDR1 is MNHEY and CDR2 SVGEGT. Germline trimming cut 2 bases from V and 6 bases from J; bases unmatched to any gene: 1. The CDR3 is CASSYGDRGEQYF. The DNA of the CDR3 is TGTGCCAGCAGTTACGGGGACAGGGGCGAGCAGTACTTC.

This chain uses TRBV28 with TRBJ2-2; no clear D. Germline CDR1 MDHEN, CDR2 SYDVKM. The CDR3 is 13 amino acids. V lost 6 bases, J lost 3 bases, and 8 bases lay in between. The CDR3 region has the DNA TGTGCCAGCAGCTCCCGGGACACCGGGGAGCTGTTTTTT. It specifies CASSSRDTGELFF.

The sample holds a few counts of this clone. J is TRBJ1-4 and V is TRBV4-3; D is possibly TRBD1 (5 bases). Germline CDR1 and CDR2: LGHNA and YSLEER. Trimming stripped 1 base from V and 5 bases from J, with 14 bases between. CDR3 size: 16 residues. CDR3 sequence (DNA): TGCGCCAGCAGCCAAGGCACAGGACTGTTAAATGAAAAACTGTTTTTT. Protein sequence: CASSQGTGLLNEKLFF.

V usage is TRBV6-5 and J usage is TRBJ2-7; D possibly matches TRBD1 or TRBD2 (5 bases each). The CDR3 is 14 amino acids. Deletions cut 7 bases from V and 1 base from J, with 14 bases between. The germline V gene has CDR1 MNHEY and CDR2 SVGAGI. The chain's CDR3 is CASTRGRLSYEQYF. The CDR3 bases are TGTGCCAGCACCCGGGGACGTTTATCCTACGAGCAGTACTTC.

V and J are TRBV7-9 and TRBJ2-7, with 7 bases matching TRBD2. CDR1 and CDR2 (germline): SEHNR, FQNEAQ (reference sequence). CDR3 size: 15 residues. Trimming removed 5 bases from V and 7 bases from J; junction bases left unmatched: 14. The CDR3 bases are TGTGCCAGCAGCGACGAGGTGGGAGGGCTGAAAGAGCAGTACTTC. Its protein product is CASSDEVGGLKEQYF.

The V call is TRBV28, the J call TRBJ2-5; the D gene is possibly TRBD2 (5 bases). This CDR3 region has 14 residues. Trimming took off 5 bases at V and 3 bases at J, with 13 bases between the two ends. CDR1 and CDR2 from the germline V gene are MDHEN and SYDVKM. The CDR3 sequence: CASSLVGVEETQYF. CDR3 DNA: TGTGCCAGCAGTCTAGTCGGGGTCGAAGAGACCCAGTACTTC. The variable domain in full, with the rest retrieved from reference TRBV28 and TRBJ2-5, is DVKVTQSSRYLVKRTGEKVFLECVQDMDHENMFWYRQDPGLGLRLIYFSYDVKMKEKGDIPEGYSVSREKKERFSLILESASTNQTSMYLCASSLVGVEETQYFGPGTRLLVL.

The rearrangement uses TRBV10-2 and TRBJ2-5, with D uncertain. Germline values: CDR1 WSHSY, CDR2 SAAADI. V shed 0 bases and J shed 1 base, with 12 bases lying between them. The CDR3 is 16 residues long. The CDR3 region is CASSESWVGLQETQYF. CDR3 nucleotides: TGCGCCAGCAGTGAGTCGTGGGTGGGCCTCCAAGAGACCCAGTACTTC.

The rearrangement uses TRBV24-1 and TRBJ1-2; unclear D gene. Germline values: CDR1 KGHDR, CDR2 SFDVKD. V was cut by 1 base and J by 8 bases, with 13 bases left in between. The CDR3 runs to 14 residues. For the CDR3, the DNA is TGTGCCACCAGTGATTTAGGCCATTCGGAAGGCTACACCTTC. Translating it yields CATSDLGHSEGYTF.

This chain connects TRBV28 to TRBJ2-7, with 7 bases lining up with TRBD1. With V trimmed by 5 bases and J by 5 bases, 12 bases remained unmatched. The CDR3 is 15 amino acids. Germline V CDR1 and CDR2: MDHEN, SYDVKM. The CDR3 DNA sequence: TGTGCCAGCAGTCCGCCCCCAGACAGGGTCCACGAGCAGTACTTC. Translated: CASSPPPDRVHEQYF. The full variable domain, completed using reference TRBV28 and TRBJ2-7, is DVKVTQSSRYLVKRTGEKVFLECVQDMDHENMFWYRQDPGLGLRLIYFSYDVKMKEKGDIPEGYSVSREKKERFSLILESASTNQTSMYLCASSPPPDRVHEQYFGPGTRLTVT.

The V call is TRBV29-1, the J call TRBJ2-1; 16 positions match TRBD2. Germline lookup yields CDR1 SQVTM and CDR2 ANQGSEA. The trim removed 0 bases at V and 8 bases at J, leaving 4 bases unmatched. The CDR3 runs to 16 residues. The CDR3 here is CSVEDGTSGGADEQFF. The CDR3 nucleotides read TGCAGCGTTGAAGATGGGACTAGCGGGGGGGCGGATGAGCAGTTCTTC.

The rearrangement links TRBV27 to TRBJ2-7; the D call may be TRBD1 or TRBD2 (5 bases each). This CDR3 is built from 15 residues. Germline V lookup: CDR1 MNHEY, CDR2 SMNVEV (reference sequence). V was shortened by 8 bases and J by 4 bases, with 21 bases between the two germline ends. CDR3: CASSSKRGAGYEQYF. The DNA of the CDR3 is TGTGCCAGCTCATCCAAGCGAGGGGCAGGTTACGAGCAGTACTTC.

The V call is TRBV5-1, the J call TRBJ2-7; 7 bases map to TRBD1. From germline, CDR1 is SGHRS and CDR2 YFSETQ. V lost 3 bases and J lost 3; bases outside the gene matches: 9. The CDR3 is 15 residues long. The CDR3 protein is CASSSLTGPLYEQYF. The CDR3 DNA sequence: TGCGCCAGCAGCTCCCTGACAGGGCCCCTCTACGAGCAGTACTTC.

The V gene is TRBV18, the J gene TRBJ2-7, with D unresolved. Looked up from germline, CDR1 is KGHSH and CDR2 is LQKENI. The CDR3 contains 14 residues. V was shortened by 0 bases and J by 3 bases, with 9 bases between the two germline ends. The CDR3 is CASSPPGQVYEQYF. In DNA, the CDR3 is TGTGCCAGCTCACCACCTGGGCAGGTCTACGAGCAGTACTTC.

The rearrangement links TRBV7-8 to TRBJ2-6, with TRBD1 as a possible D gene (6 bases). With 5 bases removed from V and 2 bases from J, the gap between germline ends came to 10 bases. The CDR3 covers 15 residues. Germline lookup yields CDR1 SGHVS and CDR2 FQNEAQ. The chain's CDR3 is CASSVPGAGANVLTF. The DNA for the CDR3 is TGTGCCAGCAGCGTACCAGGGGCTGGGGCCAACGTCCTGACTTTC.

The chain has TRBV4-3 and TRBJ2-2, with TRBD1 as a possible D gene (6 bases). Germline V lookup: CDR1 LGHNA, CDR2 YSLEER. V lost 2 bases and J lost 1, with 14 bases in between. The CDR3 length is 17 residues. For the CDR3, the DNA is TGCGCCAGCAGCCAAAAGGGGGACGTCTGGAACACCGGGGAGCTGTTTTTT. Translated: CASSQKGDVWNTGELFF.

This clone was observed a single time. The gene calls are TRBV13 and TRBJ2-7; 8 positions agree with TRBD2. CDR1 is PRHDT, CDR2 FYEKMQ, per germline (reference sequence). The CDR3 has 16 amino acids. V lost 5 bases, J lost 3 bases, and 12 bases stayed unmatched. The CDR3 loop reads CASSPPTSGGFYEQYF. CDR3 coding DNA: TGTGCCAGCAGCCCTCCCACTAGCGGAGGCTTCTACGAGCAGTACTTC.

V usage is TRBV7-3 and J usage is TRBJ2-5; a weak D match, TRBD2 (6 bases). Trimming took 3 bases from V and 3 from J, leaving 8 bases between them. The CDR3 totals 13 residues. Germline CDR1 reads SGHTA; CDR2 reads FQGTGA. Here the CDR3 reads CASSFGGKETQYF. Here the CDR3 DNA reads TGTGCCAGCAGCTTTGGGGGGAAAGAGACCCAGTACTTC.

This chain connects TRBV7-2 to TRBJ1-6, with 12 positions matching TRBD1. This CDR3 has 16 amino acids. Germline CDR1 SGHTA, CDR2 FQGNSA. The V gene end was trimmed by 5 bases and the J gene end by 7 bases; junction bases not matched to a gene: 6. CDR3 DNA: TGTGCCAGCAGCGGGACAGGGGGCGACGTGAATTCACCCCTCCACTTT. Residues: CASSGTGGDVNSPLHF.

V usage is TRBV6-5 and J usage is TRBJ1-6; D uncertain. Between the trimmed V and J ends, which lost 1 base and 9 bases, there was a span of 13 bases. The CDR3 is made up of 15 amino acids. Germline V gives CDR1 MNHEY, CDR2 SVGAGI. The DNA of the CDR3 is TGTGCCAGCAGTTACTGGACCTCCGAGGGTTCACCCCTCCACTTT. It is translated as CASSYWTSEGSPLHF.

This clone occurred once. The rearrangement links TRBV21-1 to TRBJ1-5; the table's D call of TRBD1 was not tested on the DNA. TRBV21-1 is a pseudogene locus. CDR3 length: 15 amino acids. The CDR3, as DNA: TGTGCCAGCAAGCAGGTACAGGGGCTTAGTCAGCCCCAGCATTTT. Residues: CASKQVQGLSQPQHF.

This sequence joins TRBV30 and TRBJ2-5; a possible D gene is TRBD2 (7 bases). This CDR3 has 16 residues. Germline V CDR1 and CDR2: GTSNPN, SVGIG (reference sequence). V lost 1 base to trimming and J lost 6 bases, with 21 bases between them. Here the CDR3 DNA reads TGTGCCTGGAGTGGAAGGGGGGGGGCCGAGAGAAAGACCCAGTACTTC. This encodes CAWSGRGGAERKTQYF.

CDR3 sequence: CASSLNRGNSPLHF. CDR3 nucleotide sequence: TGTGCCAGCAGCTTGAACAGGGGTAATTCACCCCTCCACTTT. This chain uses TRBV5-4 with TRBJ1-6; TRBD1 matches at 7 bases. With V trimmed by 1 base and J by 6 bases, 1 base remained unmatched. The CDR3 consists of 14 residues. Germline values: CDR1 SGHNT, CDR2 YYREEE (reference sequence).

CDR3 residues: CAWSVLRGPDGYTF. The CDR3 nucleotides are TGTGCCTGGAGTGTACTACGGGGGCCGGATGGCTACACCTTC. The chain combines TRBV30 with TRBJ1-2, with D possibly being TRBD1 (6 bases). Trimming took off 0 bases at V and 6 bases at J, with 14 bases between the two ends. Germline V lookup: CDR1 GTSNPN, CDR2 SVGIG (reference sequence). This CDR3 region has 14 residues. The variable domain in full, with the rest retrieved from reference TRBV30 and TRBJ1-2, is SQTIHQWPATLVQPVGSPLSLECTVEGTSNPNLYWYRQAAGRGLQLLFYSVGIGQISSEVPQNLSASRPQDRQFILSSKKLLLSDSGFYLCAWSVLRGPDGYTFGSGTRLTVV.

On this clone itself: The junction departs from germline at one end; a sequencing error may be responsible. The V gene is TRBV7-7, the J gene TRBJ2-6, with D perhaps matching TRBD1 or TRBD2 (5 bases each). Germline CDR1 and CDR2: SSHAT and FNYEAQ (reference sequence). This CDR3 has 15 amino acids. The CDR3 protein is CASSSGLPGANVLTF. The CDR3, as DNA: TGTGCTAGCAGCTCGGGGCTACCTGGGGCCAACGTCCTGACTTTC.